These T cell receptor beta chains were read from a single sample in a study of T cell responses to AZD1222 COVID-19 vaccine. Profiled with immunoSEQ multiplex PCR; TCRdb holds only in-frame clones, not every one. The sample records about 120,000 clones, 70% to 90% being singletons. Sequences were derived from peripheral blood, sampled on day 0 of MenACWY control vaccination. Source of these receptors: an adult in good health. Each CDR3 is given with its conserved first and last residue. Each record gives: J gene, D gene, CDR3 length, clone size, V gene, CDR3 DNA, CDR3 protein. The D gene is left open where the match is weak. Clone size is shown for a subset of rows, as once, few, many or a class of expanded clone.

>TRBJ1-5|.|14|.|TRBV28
TGTGCCAGCAGTTTGAGTAGGCAGGGCCAGCCCCAGCATTTT
CASSLSRQGQPQHF
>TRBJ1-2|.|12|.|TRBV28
TGTGCTATCTGGGACCGACTCTATGGCTACACCTTC
CAIWDRLYGYTF
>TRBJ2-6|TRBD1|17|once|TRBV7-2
TGTGCCAGCAGTTCCAACAGGGGAAAGTCTGGGGCCAACGTCCTGACTTTC
CASSSNRGKSGANVLTF
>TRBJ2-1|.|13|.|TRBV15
TGTGCCACCAGACGATCCCTGCCCAATGAGCAGTTCTTC
CATRRSLPNEQFF
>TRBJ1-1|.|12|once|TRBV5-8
TGTGCCAGCAGCAAAACCCGGCGCGAAGCTTTCTTT
CASSKTRREAFF
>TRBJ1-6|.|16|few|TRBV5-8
TGTGCCAGCAGCTTGGATGGCAGGAGGTATAATTCACCCCTCCACTTT
CASSLDGRRYNSPLHF
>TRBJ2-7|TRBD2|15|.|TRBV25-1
TGTGCCAGCAGTGAGAGTAGCGGGGGACTCTACGAGCAGTACTTC
CASSESSGGLYEQYF
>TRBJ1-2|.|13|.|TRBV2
TGTGCCAGCAGCGAACACAGAACCTATGGCTACACCTTC
CASSEHRTYGYTF
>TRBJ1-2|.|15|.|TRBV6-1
TGTGCCAGCAGTGAACGGACGGACGACTTCTATGGCTACACCTTC
CASSERTDDFYGYTF
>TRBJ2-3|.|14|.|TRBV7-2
TGTGCCAGCAGCTTACTCAGGGGCGCAGATACGCAGTATTTT
CASSLLRGADTQYF
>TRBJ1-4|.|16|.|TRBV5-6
TGTGCCAGCAGCCCAATATCAGACAGAGGAAATGAAAAACTGTTTTTT
CASSPISDRGNEKLFF
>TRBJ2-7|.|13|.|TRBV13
TGTGCCAGCAGCTTAGAGGCAGCCTACGAGCAGTACTTC
CASSLEAAYEQYF
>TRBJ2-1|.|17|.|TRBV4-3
TGCGCCAGCAGCCGAGCCCCTTGGGGGTCCCCCTACAATGAGCAGTTCTTC
CASSRAPWGSPYNEQFF
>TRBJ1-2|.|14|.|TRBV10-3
TGTGCCATCAGTGTGGGGGGCAATGGCTATGGCTACACCTTC
CAISVGGNGYGYTF
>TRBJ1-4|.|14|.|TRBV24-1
TGTGCCACCAGTGAAACGGGGGCCAGTGAAAAACTGTTTTTT
CATSETGASEKLFF
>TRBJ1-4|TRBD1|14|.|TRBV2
TGTGCCAGCAGTTCCCAGGGGGTGGGTGAAAAACTGTTTTTT
CASSSQGVGEKLFF
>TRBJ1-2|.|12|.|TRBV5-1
TGCGCCAGCAGCTTGGACACCTACGGCTACACCTTC
CASSLDTYGYTF
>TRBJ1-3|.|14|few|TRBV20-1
TGCAGTGCTAGTTACGGAGCCTCTGGAAACACCATATATTTT
CSASYGASGNTIYF
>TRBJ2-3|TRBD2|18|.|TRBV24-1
TGTGCCACCAGTGATGTCGGTCGGGAGGGTCGGAGCACAGATACGCAGTATTTT
CATSDVGREGRSTDTQYF
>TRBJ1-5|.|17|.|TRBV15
TGTGCCACCAGCAGAGGGCGAGAGGGGGGAGTGAATCAGCCCCAGCATTTT
CATSRGREGGVNQPQHF
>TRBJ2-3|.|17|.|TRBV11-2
TGTGCCAGCAGCCCAACCTGGGCCTTCCGCAGCACAGATACGCAGTATTTT
CASSPTWAFRSTDTQYF
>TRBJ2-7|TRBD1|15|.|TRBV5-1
TGCGCCAGCAGCTCGGGACAGGGGGTTAGGTACGAGCAGTACTTC
CASSSGQGVRYEQYF
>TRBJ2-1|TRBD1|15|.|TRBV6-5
TGTGCCAGCAGCTCCGGACAGGTAACCTACAATGAGCAGTTCTTC
CASSSGQVTYNEQFF
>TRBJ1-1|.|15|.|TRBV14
TGTGCCAGCAGCGGCCGGGACAAATGGAACACTGAAGCTTTCTTT
CASSGRDKWNTEAFF
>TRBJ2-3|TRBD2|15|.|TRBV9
TGTGCCAGCAGCGTTACTAGCGGGGGCACAGATACGCAGTATTTT
CASSVTSGGTDTQYF
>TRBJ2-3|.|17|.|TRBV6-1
TGTGCCAGCAGTGAAGGGCGGACAGACGCTAGCACAGATACGCAGTATTTT
CASSEGRTDASTDTQYF
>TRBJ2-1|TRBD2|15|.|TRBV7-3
TGTGCCAGCAGCTCTGTAGCGGGGGGGCGCGCTGAGCAGTTCTTC
CASSSVAGGRAEQFF
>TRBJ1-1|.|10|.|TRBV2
TGTGCCAGCAGCTTGGGTGAAGCTTTCTTT
CASSLGEAFF
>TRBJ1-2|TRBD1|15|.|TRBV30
TGTGCCTGGAGTGTACGGAACAGGGGGGACTATGGCTACACCTTC
CAWSVRNRGDYGYTF
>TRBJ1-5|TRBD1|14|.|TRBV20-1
TGCAGTGCTAGTATGAGCAGGGGGAATCAGCCCCAGCATTTT
CSASMSRGNQPQHF
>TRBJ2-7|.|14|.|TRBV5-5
TGTGCCAGCAGCTTGGGGACGCTCCTCTACGAGCAGTACTTC
CASSLGTLLYEQYF
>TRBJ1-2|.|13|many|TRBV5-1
TGCGCCAGCAGCTTGGTCGGAAACTATGGCTACACCTTC
CASSLVGNYGYTF
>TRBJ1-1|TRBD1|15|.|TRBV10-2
TGCGCCAGCAGTGATCCAGGGGGCATGAACACTGAAGCTTTCTTT
CASSDPGGMNTEAFF
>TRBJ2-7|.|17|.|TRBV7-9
TGTGCCAGCAGCTTGGACTGGTGGGGGGTAAGCTCCTACGAGCAGTACTTC
CASSLDWWGVSSYEQYF
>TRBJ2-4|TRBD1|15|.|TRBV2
TGTGCCAGCAGCGAAAGGACAGGGGGAAAAAACATTCAGTACTTC
CASSERTGGKNIQYF
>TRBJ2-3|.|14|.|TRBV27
TGTGCCAGCAGGCGAATGAGGGGCACAGATACGCAGTATTTT
CASRRMRGTDTQYF
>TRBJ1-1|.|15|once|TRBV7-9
TGTGCCAGCAGCCCCCGTGCCACGCTGAACACTGAAGCTTTCTTT
CASSPRATLNTEAFF
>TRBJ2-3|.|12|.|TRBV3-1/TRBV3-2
TGTGCCAGCAGCTGGGGTTGGGATACGCAGTATTTT
CASSWGWDTQYF
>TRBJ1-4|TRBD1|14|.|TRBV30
TGTGCCTGGAGGCGGGACAGGGATGCGGAAAAACTGTTTTTT
CAWRRDRDAEKLFF
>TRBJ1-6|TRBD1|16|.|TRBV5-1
TGCGCCAGCAGCCCAGACCCTACAGGGGCTAATTCACCCCTCCACTTT
CASSPDPTGANSPLHF
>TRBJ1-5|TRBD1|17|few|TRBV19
TGTGCCAGTAGTATCCTCGCCGTGACAGGGGCCGATCAGCCCCAGCATTTT
CASSILAVTGADQPQHF
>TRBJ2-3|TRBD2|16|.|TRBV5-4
TGTGCCAGCAGCTACGGACTAGCGGGCCCTACAGATACGCAGTATTTT
CASSYGLAGPTDTQYF
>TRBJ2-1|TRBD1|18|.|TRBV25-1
TGTGCCAGCAGGAGATTTCCCGGGACAGAAGCGTCCTACAATGAGCAGTTCTTC
CASRRFPGTEASYNEQFF
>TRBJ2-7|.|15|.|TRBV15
TGTGCCACCAGCAGAGCAAGGGAACCTTCCTACGAGCAGTACTTC
CATSRAREPSYEQYF
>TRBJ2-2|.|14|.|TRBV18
TGTGCCAGCTCAGCCTCTAAGGGGACCGGGGAGCTGTTTTTT
CASSASKGTGELFF
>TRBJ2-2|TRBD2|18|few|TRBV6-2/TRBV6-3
TGTGCCAGCAGTTACCAGTCCGGGACTAGCGGGGGGACCGGGGAGCTGTTTTTT
CASSYQSGTSGGTGELFF
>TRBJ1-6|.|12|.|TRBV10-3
TGTGCCATCAGAGCCAATAATTCACCCCTCCACTTT
CAIRANNSPLHF
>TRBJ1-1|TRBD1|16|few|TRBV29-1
TGCAGCGCGGGACAGGGGACCGCACTTTCCAACACTGAAGCTTTCTTT
CSAGQGTALSNTEAFF
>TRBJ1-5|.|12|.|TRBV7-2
TGTGTCCGCGTGGGGGAAGGACAGCCCCAGCATTTT
CVRVGEGQPQHF
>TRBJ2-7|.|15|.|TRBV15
TGTGCCACCAGCAGAGATACAGGAGGGGCCTACGAGCAGTACTTC
CATSRDTGGAYEQYF
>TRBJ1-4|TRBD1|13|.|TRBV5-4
TGTGCCAGCCGGGGACAGGGTAATGAAAAACTGTTTTTT
CASRGQGNEKLFF
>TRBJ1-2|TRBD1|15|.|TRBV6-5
TGTGCCAGCAGTTACTCGACCGGGACAGGCTATGGCTACACCTTC
CASSYSTGTGYGYTF